This record concerns one T cell receptor (beta chain) sequence. Its antigen is unidentified. These data originate in a study of cytomegalovirus exposure and HLA in healthy donors. Only in-frame clones appear in the TCRdb table, and some are missing; sequencing was by immunoSEQ multiplex PCR. Found here are about 240,000 clones, roughly 86% of them singletons; the top ten hold less than 1.5%. The CDR3 loop spans 18 amino acids. Germline loops: CDR1 SGHRS, CDR2 YFSETQ. V was pared by 1 base and J by 2 bases, with 7 bases of the junction left unmatched. Findings and limits, study-wide: According to the study, 160 or so TCR beta chains were cytomegalovirus-associated. According to a subsequent analysis, TCR clusters from the first cohort were inclined to appear together in the 120 validation repertoires.

The genes are TRBV5-1 and TRBJ2-6; 9 nucleotides match TRBD2. The sequence was collected from a young woman in good health and CMV-seropositive. The sequenced material came from PBMCs. The chain's CDR3 is CASSLRVAGVAGANVLTF. The CDR3 DNA reads as TGCGCCAGCAGCTTGAGGGTAGCGGGAGTCGCTGGGGCCAACGTCCTGACTTTC.